The clone carrying this T cell receptor beta chain turned up a few times. This entry comes from a study of T cells after yellow fever vaccination. The trim removed 6 bases at V and 8 bases at J, leaving 12 bases unmatched. The CDR3 contains 15 residues. MiXCR, applied by TCRdb to the 5' RACE reads, yields one record per CDR3 protein. The sample lists just under 600,000 distinct CDR3 sequences, roughly 12% seen once, with roughly 13% in the top ten. The material was PBMCs, obtained on the day of the yellow fever booster vaccination. The sequence came from a man aged 25-40 years who received the YFV17D yellow fever vaccine. The gene calls are TRBV12-3 or TRBV12-4 and TRBJ2-2; 7 bases are a match to TRBD1. The CDR3, as DNA: TGTGCCAGCAGAGCCGGGACAGTGGTTTTTGGGGAGCTGTTTTTT. Its protein is CASRAGTVVFGELFF.